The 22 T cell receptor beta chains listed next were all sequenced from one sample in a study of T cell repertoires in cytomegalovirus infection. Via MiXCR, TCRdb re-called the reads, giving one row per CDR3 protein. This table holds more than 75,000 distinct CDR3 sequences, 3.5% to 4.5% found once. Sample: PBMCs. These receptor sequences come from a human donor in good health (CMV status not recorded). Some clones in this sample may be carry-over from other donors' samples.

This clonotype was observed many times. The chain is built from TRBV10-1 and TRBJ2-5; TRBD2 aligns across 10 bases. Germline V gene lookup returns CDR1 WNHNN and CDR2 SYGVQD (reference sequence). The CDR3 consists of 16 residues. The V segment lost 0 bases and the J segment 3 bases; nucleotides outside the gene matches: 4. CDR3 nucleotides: TGCGCCAGCAGTGAGTCTCCAGCGGGGGGGAAAGAGACCCAGTACTTC. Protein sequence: CASSESPAGGKETQYF.

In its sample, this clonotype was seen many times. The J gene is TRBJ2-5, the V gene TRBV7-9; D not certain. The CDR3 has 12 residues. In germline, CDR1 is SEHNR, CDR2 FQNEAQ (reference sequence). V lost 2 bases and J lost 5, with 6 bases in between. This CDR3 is CASSLSLETQYF. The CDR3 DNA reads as TGTGCCAGCAGCTTATCGCTGGAGACCCAGTACTTC.

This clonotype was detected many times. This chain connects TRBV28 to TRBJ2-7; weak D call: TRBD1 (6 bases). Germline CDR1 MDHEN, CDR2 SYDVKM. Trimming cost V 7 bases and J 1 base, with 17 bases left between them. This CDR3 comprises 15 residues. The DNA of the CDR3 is TGTGCCAGCACCACAATTCGGACAGATTCCTACGAGCAGTACTTC. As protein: CASTTIRTDSYEQYF. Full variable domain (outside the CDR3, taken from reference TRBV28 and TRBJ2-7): DVKVTQSSRYLVKRTGEKVFLECVQDMDHENMFWYRQDPGLGLRLIYFSYDVKMKEKGDIPEGYSVSREKKERFSLILESASTNQTSMYLCASTTIRTDSYEQYFGPGTRLTVT.

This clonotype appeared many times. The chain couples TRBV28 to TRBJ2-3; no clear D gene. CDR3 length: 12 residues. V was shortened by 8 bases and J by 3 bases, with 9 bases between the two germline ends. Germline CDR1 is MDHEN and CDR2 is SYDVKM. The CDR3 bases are TGTGCCAGCCGTGAAGCAACAGATACGCAGTATTTT. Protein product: CASREATDTQYF.

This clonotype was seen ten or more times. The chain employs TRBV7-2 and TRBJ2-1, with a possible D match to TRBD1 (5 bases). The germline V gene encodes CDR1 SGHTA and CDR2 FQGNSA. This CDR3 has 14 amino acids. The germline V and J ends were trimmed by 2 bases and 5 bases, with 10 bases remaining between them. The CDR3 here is CASSLLRANNEQFF. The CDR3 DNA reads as TGTGCCAGCAGCTTACTCAGGGCAAACAATGAGCAGTTCTTC.

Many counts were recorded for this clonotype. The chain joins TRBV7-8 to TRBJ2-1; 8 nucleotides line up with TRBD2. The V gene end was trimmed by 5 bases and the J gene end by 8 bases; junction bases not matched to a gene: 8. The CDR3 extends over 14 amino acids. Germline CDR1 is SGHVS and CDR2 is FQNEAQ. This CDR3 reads CASSSSGAADEQFF. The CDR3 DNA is TGTGCCAGCAGCAGTAGCGGGGCTGCGGATGAGCAGTTCTTC.

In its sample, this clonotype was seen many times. The CDR3 protein is CSAERGGDHQPQHF. CDR3 nucleotide sequence: TGCAGTGCCGAGAGAGGGGGTGATCATCAGCCCCAGCATTTT. The V gene is TRBV20-1, the J gene TRBJ1-5, with D possibly TRBD1 on 6 matching bases. The CDR3 has 14 amino acids. CDR1 and CDR2 from the germline V gene are DFQATT and SNEGSKA (reference sequence). The V and J ends lost 6 bases and 5 bases respectively, with 17 bases between them.

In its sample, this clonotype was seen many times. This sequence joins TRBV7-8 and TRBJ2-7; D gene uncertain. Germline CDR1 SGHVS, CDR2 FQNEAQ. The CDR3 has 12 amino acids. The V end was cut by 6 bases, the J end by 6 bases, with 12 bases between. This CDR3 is CASSEGKGEQYF. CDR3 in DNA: TGTGCCAGCAGTGAAGGGAAGGGCGAGCAGTACTTC.

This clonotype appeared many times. The CDR3 bases are TGTGCCAGCAGTGAAGCGCCGCCGGGACAGGGGGGCGGCTACACCTTC. Translated, it gives CASSEAPPGQGGGYTF. The gene calls are TRBV6-1 and TRBJ1-2, with 11 bases lining up with TRBD1. The CDR3 loop spans 16 amino acids. Trimming at V came to 0 bases and at J to 8 bases, leaving 8 bases not matched to a gene. Germline V gives CDR1 MNHNS, CDR2 SASEGT.

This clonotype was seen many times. CDR3 region: CASSFFGQQGYTF. The CDR3 DNA follows: TGTGCCAGCAGTTTTTTCGGACAGCAAGGCTACACCTTC. The V and J genes are TRBV6-5 and TRBJ1-2; D perhaps matches TRBD1 (6 bases). Germline CDR1 reads MNHEY; CDR2 reads SVGAGI. The CDR3 consists of 13 residues. V lost 4 bases to trimming and J lost 8 bases, with 14 bases between them.

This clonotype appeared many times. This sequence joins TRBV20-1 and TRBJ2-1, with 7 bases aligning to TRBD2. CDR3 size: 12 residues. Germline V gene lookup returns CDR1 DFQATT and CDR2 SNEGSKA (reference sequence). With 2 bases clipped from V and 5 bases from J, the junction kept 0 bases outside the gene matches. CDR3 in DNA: TGCAGTGCTAGACTAGCGGACAATGAGCAGTTCTTC. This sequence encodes CSARLADNEQFF.

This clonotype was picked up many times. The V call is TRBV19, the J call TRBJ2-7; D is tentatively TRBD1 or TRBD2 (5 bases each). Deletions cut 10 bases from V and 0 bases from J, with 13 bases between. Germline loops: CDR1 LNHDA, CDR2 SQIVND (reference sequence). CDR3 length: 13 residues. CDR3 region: CANPGPYSYEQYF. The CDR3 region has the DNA TGTGCCAACCCGGGACCTTACTCCTACGAGCAGTACTTC.

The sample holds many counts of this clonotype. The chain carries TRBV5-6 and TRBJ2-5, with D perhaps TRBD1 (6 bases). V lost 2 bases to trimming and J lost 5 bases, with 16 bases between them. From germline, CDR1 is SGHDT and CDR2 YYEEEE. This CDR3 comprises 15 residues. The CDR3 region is CASSFRTGLAETQYF. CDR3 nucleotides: TGTGCCAGCAGCTTCCGAACAGGGTTGGCGGAGACCCAGTACTTC.

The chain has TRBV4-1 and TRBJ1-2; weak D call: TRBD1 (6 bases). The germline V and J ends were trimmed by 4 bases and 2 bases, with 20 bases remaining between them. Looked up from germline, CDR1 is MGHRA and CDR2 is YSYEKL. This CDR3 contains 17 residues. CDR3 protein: CASSPQAGPGANYGYTF. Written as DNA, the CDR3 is TGCGCCAGCAGCCCCCAAGCCGGTCCGGGGGCAAACTATGGCTACACCTTC.

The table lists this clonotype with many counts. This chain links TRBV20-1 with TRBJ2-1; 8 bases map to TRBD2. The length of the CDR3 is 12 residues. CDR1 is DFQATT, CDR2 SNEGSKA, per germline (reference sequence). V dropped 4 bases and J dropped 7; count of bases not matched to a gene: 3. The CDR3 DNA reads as TGCAGTGCTACGGGACTAGTGAATGAGCAGTTCTTC. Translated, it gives CSATGLVNEQFF.

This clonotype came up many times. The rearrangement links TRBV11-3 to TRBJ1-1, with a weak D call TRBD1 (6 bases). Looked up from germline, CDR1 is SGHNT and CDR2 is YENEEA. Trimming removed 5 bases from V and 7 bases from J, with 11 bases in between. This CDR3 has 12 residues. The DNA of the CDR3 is TGTGCCAGCAGCACCCGAGGGGGTGAAGCTTTCTTT. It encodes CASSTRGGEAFF.

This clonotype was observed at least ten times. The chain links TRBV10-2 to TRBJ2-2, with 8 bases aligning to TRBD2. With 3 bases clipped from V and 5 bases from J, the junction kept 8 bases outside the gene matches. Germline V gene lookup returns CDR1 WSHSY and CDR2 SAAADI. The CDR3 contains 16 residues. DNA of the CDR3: TGCGCCAGCAGTGAAAGAAGGACTAGCTTGACCGGGGAGCTGTTTTTT. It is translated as CASSERRTSLTGELFF.

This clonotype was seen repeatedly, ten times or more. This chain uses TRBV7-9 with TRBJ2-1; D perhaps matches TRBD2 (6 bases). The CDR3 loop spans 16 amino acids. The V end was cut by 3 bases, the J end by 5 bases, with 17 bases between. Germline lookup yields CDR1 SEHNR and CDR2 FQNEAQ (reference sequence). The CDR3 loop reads CASSFTLAEIHNEQFF. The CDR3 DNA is TGTGCCAGCAGCTTTACCTTAGCGGAAATTCACAATGAGCAGTTCTTC.

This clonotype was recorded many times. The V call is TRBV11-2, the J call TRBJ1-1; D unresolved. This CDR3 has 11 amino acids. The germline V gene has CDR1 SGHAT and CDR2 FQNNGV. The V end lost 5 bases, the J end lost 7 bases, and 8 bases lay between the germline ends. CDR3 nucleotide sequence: TGTGCCAGCAGCCCGTCGGGTGAAGCTTTCTTT. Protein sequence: CASSPSGEAFF.

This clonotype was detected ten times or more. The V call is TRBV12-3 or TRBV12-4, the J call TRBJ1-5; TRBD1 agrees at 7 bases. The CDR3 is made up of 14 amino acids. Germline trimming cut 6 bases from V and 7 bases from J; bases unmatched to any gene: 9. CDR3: CASSLQGLVQPQHF. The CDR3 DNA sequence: TGTGCCAGCAGCTTACAGGGGTTGGTCCAGCCCCAGCATTTT.

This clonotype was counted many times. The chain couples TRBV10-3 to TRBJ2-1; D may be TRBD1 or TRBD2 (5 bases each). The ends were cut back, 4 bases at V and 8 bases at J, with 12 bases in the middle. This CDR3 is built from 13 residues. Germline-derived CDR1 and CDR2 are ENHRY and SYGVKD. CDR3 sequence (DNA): TGTGCCATCAGTGGCCGTCGAGGGGATGAGCAGTTCTTC. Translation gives CAISGRRGDEQFF.

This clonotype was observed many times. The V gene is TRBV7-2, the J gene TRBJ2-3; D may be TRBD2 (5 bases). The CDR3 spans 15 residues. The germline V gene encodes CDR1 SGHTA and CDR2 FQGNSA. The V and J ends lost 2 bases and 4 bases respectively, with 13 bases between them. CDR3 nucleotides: TGTGCCAGCAGCTTATTCCGGCTAGCCGCAGATACGCAGTATTTT. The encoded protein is CASSLFRLAADTQYF.